This is a list of T cell receptor beta chains from one sample in a study of shared clonotypes between healthy human individuals. The assay was immunoSEQ multiplex PCR, and TCRdb's table has in-frame clones only and misses some. The profile shows 2 million or so clones, less than 95% of them singletons. Sequences were obtained from naive CD8+ T cells sorted from blood. Receptor source: a man younger than 35 in good health. CDR3s include the opening cysteine and the closing phenylalanine or tryptophan. D genes are given only for firm matches. Where a row states a size, it is once, few, many or the class of an expanded clone; other rows omit it.

j_call d_call v_call clone_size cdr3_nt cdr3_aa
TRBJ1-5 TRBD1 TRBV9 NA TGTGCCAGCAGCGTAGAAGGACAGGTCAATCAGCCCCAGCATTTT CASSVEGQVNQPQHF
TRBJ2-7 NA TRBV10-3 once TGTGCCATCAGTGAGGGTCAGGGCAGCTCCTACGAGCAGTACTTC CAISEGQGSSYEQYF
TRBJ2-5 TRBD1 TRBV7-9 NA TGTGCCAGCAGCTCGCCTGACAGGGATGGGGAAGAGACCCAGTACTTC CASSSPDRDGEETQYF
TRBJ2-7 TRBD1 TRBV5-4 few TGTGCCAGCAGCCCAACCGGGACAGGAGCCTACGAGCAGTACTTC CASSPTGTGAYEQYF
TRBJ2-7 NA TRBV5-1 NA TGCGCCAGCAGCTTCACAGGGTCTTTTTACGAGCAGTACTTC CASSFTGSFYEQYF
TRBJ2-7 NA TRBV9 NA TGTGCCAGCAGCCCCCGACAGGACTCCTACGAGCAGTACTTC CASSPRQDSYEQYF
TRBJ1-2 NA TRBV30 NA TGTGCCTGGAGTAGTATAATTTTGGGGGGGGCGTCTGGCTACACCTTC CAWSSIILGGASGYTF
TRBJ2-7 NA TRBV4-1 once TGCGCCAGCAGCCATTTAGCGGAGGGGAACTCCTACGAGCAGTACTTC CASSHLAEGNSYEQYF
TRBJ2-7 NA TRBV19 NA TGTGCCAGTAGTACGGACGGGGCCTACGAGCAGTACTTC CASSTDGAYEQYF
TRBJ2-1 TRBD1 TRBV7-9 NA TGTGCCAGCAGCTTAGGGACAGGGACCTACAATGAGCAGTTCTTC CASSLGTGTYNEQFF
TRBJ2-3 TRBD2 TRBV5-8 NA TGTGCCAGCGGGGAGGGGACCAGCCTCCCAGATACGCAGTATTTT CASGEGTSLPDTQYF
TRBJ2-5 TRBD2 TRBV12-5 NA TGTGCTAGTGGTTTAGCGGGAGGCCAAGAGACCCAGTACTTC CASGLAGGQETQYF
TRBJ2-7 TRBD2 TRBV11-2 NA TGTGCCAGCAGCTCGAGCGGGAGCTCCTACGAGCAGTACTTC CASSSSGSSYEQYF
TRBJ2-5 TRBD2 TRBV4-1 NA TGCGCCAGCAGCCAGCTAGCGGGAATGCAAGAGACCCAGTACTTC CASSQLAGMQETQYF
TRBJ2-7 TRBD2 TRBV4-3 NA TGCGCCAGCAGCCCAAGACTAGCGGGAGACCACGAGCAGTACTTC CASSPRLAGDHEQYF
TRBJ1-5 NA TRBV27 NA TGTGCCAGCAGTTTAACGGGGCCACTGAATCAGCCCCAGCATTTT CASSLTGPLNQPQHF
TRBJ1-5 NA TRBV23-1 NA TGCGCCAGCAGACGAACAGGGCGTAATCAGCCCCAGCATTTT CASRRTGRNQPQHF
TRBJ1-6 NA TRBV7-9 NA TGTGCCAGCAGCTGGGGGGACATCCCCCTCCACTTT CASSWGDIPLHF
TRBJ1-2 NA TRBV14 NA TGTGCCAGCAGCCAAGATCAAAGAGGAGGCTACACCTTC CASSQDQRGGYTF
TRBJ2-7 TRBD1 TRBV27 NA TGTGCCAGCAGTCCATCACAGGGGACATGGACCTACGAGCAGTACTTC CASSPSQGTWTYEQYF
TRBJ2-6 TRBD1 TRBV13 NA TGTGCCAGCAGCTTCACGACAGGGGGATCCGGGGCCAACGTCCTGACTTTC CASSFTTGGSGANVLTF
TRBJ1-3 NA TRBV19 NA TGTGCCAGTAGTACAGGCTCTGGAAACACCATATATTTT CASSTGSGNTIYF
TRBJ1-6 TRBD1 TRBV11-2 NA TGTGCCAGCAGCCCACAGGGGCCACCCCTCCACTTT CASSPQGPPLHF
TRBJ1-5 TRBD1 TRBV28 once TGTGCCAGCAGTTTAGACGACAGGGTGAGCAATCAGCCCCAGCATTTT CASSLDDRVSNQPQHF
TRBJ2-5 NA TRBV5-6 few TGTGCCAGCAATCCCTCAGGTCGGCCGGTGGGGGAGACCCAGTACTTC CASNPSGRPVGETQYF
TRBJ2-3 TRBD1 TRBV27 NA TGTGCCAGCAGTTCCTCAGGGGGCGTAGGCACAGATACGCAGTATTTT CASSSSGGVGTDTQYF
TRBJ2-7 NA TRBV21-1 NA TGTGCCAGCCCTTTTGGGGGGTGGCTCTACGAGCAGTACTTC CASPFGGWLYEQYF
TRBJ2-7 NA TRBV5-4 NA TGTGCCAGCAGTTCGCCGGAGGGAGTGGATTTGAGGGGCGAGCAGTACTTC CASSSPEGVDLRGEQYF
TRBJ2-1 TRBD2 TRBV10-1 NA TGCGCCAGCAGTGAGGCGGTAGCGGGAGGGGTTGAGCAGTTCTTC CASSEAVAGGVEQFF
TRBJ1-6 NA TRBV11-2 NA TGTGCCAGCAGCTTCGGACAGTTCTATAATTCACCCCTCCACTTT CASSFGQFYNSPLHF
TRBJ1-6 NA TRBV28 NA TGTGCCAGCAGTTTGGGTGAGGGACAATATAATTCACCCCTCCACTTT CASSLGEGQYNSPLHF
TRBJ1-2 NA TRBV6-5 NA TGTGCCAGCAGTCCCGGGGACCAAGGCTACACCTTC CASSPGDQGYTF
TRBJ2-7 NA TRBV2 NA TGTGCCAGCATGGCAGCCTACGAGCAGTACTTC CASMAAYEQYF
TRBJ1-1 NA TRBV10-3 once TGTGCCATCAGTGACGGGGGAGGAACTGAAGCTTTCTTT CAISDGGGTEAFF
TRBJ2-2 NA TRBV4-3 NA TGCGCCAGCAGCCAAGATGGCCTATCTGGGGGAGGTCGAACCGGGGAGCTGTTTTTT CASSQDGLSGGGRTGELFF
TRBJ1-1 NA TRBV7-9 NA TGTGCCAGCAGCTTCTTGGTAAGAGGCACTGAAGCTTTCTTT CASSFLVRGTEAFF
TRBJ1-4 NA TRBV6-6 NA TGTGCCAGCAGCCCAAACCGGGAGCCGGAAAAACTGTTTTTT CASSPNREPEKLFF
TRBJ2-3 TRBD2 TRBV7-2 NA TGTGCCAGCAGCTTCGCTAGCGGTACCACGGATACGCAGTATTTT CASSFASGTTDTQYF